This entry describes one T cell receptor beta chain. This entry belongs to a study of T cell repertoires in cytomegalovirus infection. MiXCR, run by TCRdb on the reads, gives a single entry per CDR3 protein. Altogether roughly 720,000 distinct CDR3 sequences are present, 35% being singletons, with the ten largest covering more than 2.5%. Trimming removed 6 bases from V and 4 bases from J, with 15 bases in between. This CDR3 spans 13 amino acids. Germline loops: CDR1 DFQATT, CDR2 SNEGSKA (reference sequence). This chain joins TRBV20-1 and TRBJ1-1; D remains unclear. This TCR was sampled from a human donor in good health (CMV status not recorded). Some clones in this sample may be carry-over from other donors' samples. Sequencing was done on a sample of PBMCs. In DNA, the CDR3 is TGCAGTGCCCCGCCGCTCCGGGGCACTGAAGCTTTCTTT. Translated: CSAPPLRGTEAFF.